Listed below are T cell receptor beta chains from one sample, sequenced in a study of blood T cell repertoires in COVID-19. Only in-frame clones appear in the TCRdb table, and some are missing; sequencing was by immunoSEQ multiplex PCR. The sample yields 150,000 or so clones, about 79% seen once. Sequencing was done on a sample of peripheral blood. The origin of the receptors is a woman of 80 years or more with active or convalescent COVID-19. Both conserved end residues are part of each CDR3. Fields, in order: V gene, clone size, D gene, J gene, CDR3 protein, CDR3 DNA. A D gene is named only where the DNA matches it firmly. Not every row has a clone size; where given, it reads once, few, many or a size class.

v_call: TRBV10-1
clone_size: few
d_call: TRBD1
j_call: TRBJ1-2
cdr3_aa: CASSEGDRVYGYTF
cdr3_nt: TGCGCCAGCAGTGAGGGGGACAGGGTCTATGGCTACACCTTC

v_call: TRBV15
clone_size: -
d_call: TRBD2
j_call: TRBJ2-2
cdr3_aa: CATSSKRGLNTGELFF
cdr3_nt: TGTGCCACCAGCAGTAAGCGGGGGCTAAACACCGGGGAGCTGTTTTTT

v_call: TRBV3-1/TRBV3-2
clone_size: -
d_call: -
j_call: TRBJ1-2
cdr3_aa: CASSTQGDYGYTF
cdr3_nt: TGTGCCAGCAGCACCCAAGGGGATTATGGCTACACCTTC

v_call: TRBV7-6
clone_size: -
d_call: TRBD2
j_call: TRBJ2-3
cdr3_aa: CASSKGLAGGPEDTQYF
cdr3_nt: TGTGCCAGCAGCAAAGGACTAGCGGGGGGGCCCGAAGATACGCAGTATTTT

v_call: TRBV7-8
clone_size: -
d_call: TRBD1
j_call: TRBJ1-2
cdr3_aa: CASSEDRGRGYTF
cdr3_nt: TGTGCCAGCAGCGAAGACAGGGGGCGCGGCTACACCTTC

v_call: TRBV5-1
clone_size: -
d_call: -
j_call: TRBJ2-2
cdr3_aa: CASSLPTGSGELFF
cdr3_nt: TGCGCCAGCAGCTTACCCACAGGGTCCGGGGAGCTGTTTTTT

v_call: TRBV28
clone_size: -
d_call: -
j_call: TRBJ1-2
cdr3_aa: CASSLRGGQTFNYGYTF
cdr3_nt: TGTGCCAGCAGTTTACGAGGAGGGCAAACTTTTAACTATGGCTACACCTTC

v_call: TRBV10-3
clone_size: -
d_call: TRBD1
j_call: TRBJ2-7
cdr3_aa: CAIKGDRESYEQYF
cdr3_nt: TGTGCCATCAAAGGGGACAGGGAGTCCTACGAGCAGTACTTC

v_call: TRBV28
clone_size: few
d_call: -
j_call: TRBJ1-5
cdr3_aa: CASKPGGNQPQHF
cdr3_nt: TGTGCCAGCAAACCAGGGGGCAATCAGCCCCAGCATTTT

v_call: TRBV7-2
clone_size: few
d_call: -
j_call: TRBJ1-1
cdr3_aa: CASSPRLGGMNTEAFF
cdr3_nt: TGTGCCAGCAGCCCACGCCTCGGGGGGATGAACACTGAAGCTTTCTTT

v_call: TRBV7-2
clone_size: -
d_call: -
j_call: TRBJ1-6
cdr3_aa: CASSSSPRGNSPLHF
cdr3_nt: TGTGCCAGCAGCTCGAGTCCCAGGGGTAATTCACCCCTCCACTTT

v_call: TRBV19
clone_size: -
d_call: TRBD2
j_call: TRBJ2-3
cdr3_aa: CASGTSGFGDTQYF
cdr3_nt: TGTGCCAGTGGGACTAGCGGGTTTGGAGATACGCAGTATTTT

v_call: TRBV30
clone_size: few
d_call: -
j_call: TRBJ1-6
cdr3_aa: CAWSVQNRANSPLHF
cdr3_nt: TGTGCCTGGAGTGTACAGAACAGGGCGAATTCACCCCTCCACTTT

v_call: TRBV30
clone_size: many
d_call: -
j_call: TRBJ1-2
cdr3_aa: CAWSQGGKYGYTF
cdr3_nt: TGTGCCTGGAGTCAAGGAGGGAAATATGGCTACACCTTC

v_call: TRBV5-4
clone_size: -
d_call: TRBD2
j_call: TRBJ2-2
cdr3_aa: CASSLEAGRTNTGELFF
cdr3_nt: TGTGCCAGCAGCTTGGAAGCGGGGAGAACGAACACCGGGGAGCTGTTTTTT

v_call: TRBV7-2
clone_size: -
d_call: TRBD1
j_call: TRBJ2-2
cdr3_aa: CASRGQGVGGELFF
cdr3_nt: TGTGCCAGCCGCGGACAGGGGGTTGGCGGGGAGCTGTTTTTT

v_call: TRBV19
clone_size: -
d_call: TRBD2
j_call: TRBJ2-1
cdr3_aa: CASLAGGHISNEQFF
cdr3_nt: TGTGCCAGCCTAGCGGGGGGCCATATCTCGAATGAGCAGTTCTTC

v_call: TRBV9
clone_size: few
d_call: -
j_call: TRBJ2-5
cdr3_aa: CASSRTLQETQYF
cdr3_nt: TGTGCCAGCAGCCGAACATTGCAGGAGACCCAGTACTTC

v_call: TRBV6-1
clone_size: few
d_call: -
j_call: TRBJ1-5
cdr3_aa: CASSDRQISERSNQPQHF
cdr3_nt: TGTGCCAGCAGTGATCGGCAGATTAGCGAGAGAAGCAATCAGCCCCAGCATTTT

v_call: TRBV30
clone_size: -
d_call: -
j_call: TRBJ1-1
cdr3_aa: CAWSPGRGRTEAFF
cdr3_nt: TGTGCCTGGAGCCCTGGTCGGGGTAGGACTGAAGCTTTCTTT

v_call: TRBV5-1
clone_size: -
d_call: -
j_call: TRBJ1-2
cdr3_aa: CASSLQGVDGYTF
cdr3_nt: TGCGCCAGCAGCTTACAGGGTGTAGATGGCTACACCTTC

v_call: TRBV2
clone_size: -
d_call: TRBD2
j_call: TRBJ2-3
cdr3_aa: CASSEGGGLPKILADTQYF
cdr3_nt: TGTGCCAGCAGTGAAGGGGGGGGACTACCGAAGATTCTTGCAGATACGCAGTATTTT

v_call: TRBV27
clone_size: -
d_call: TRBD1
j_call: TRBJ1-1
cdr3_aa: CASSPWTGGGSYTEAFF
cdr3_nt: TGTGCCAGCAGTCCCTGGACAGGGGGCGGCTCGTACACTGAAGCTTTCTTT

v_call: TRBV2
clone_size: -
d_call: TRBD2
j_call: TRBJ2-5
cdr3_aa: CASRRTSGGARETQYF
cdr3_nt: TGTGCCAGCAGGCGGACTAGCGGGGGGGCCCGGGAGACCCAGTACTTC

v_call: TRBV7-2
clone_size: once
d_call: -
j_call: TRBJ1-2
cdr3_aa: CASSSLTGTGHGYTF
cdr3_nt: TGTGCCAGCAGCTCCTTGACAGGAACGGGTCATGGCTACACCTTC

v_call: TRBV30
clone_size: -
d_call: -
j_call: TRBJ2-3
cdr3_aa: CAWTSQGGRADTQYF
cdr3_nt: TGTGCCTGGACAAGCCAAGGGGGTAGGGCAGATACGCAGTATTTT

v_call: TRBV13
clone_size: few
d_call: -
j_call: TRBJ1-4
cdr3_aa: CASTQTDGEKLFF
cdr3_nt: TGTGCCAGCACGCAAACAGACGGTGAAAAACTGTTTTTT

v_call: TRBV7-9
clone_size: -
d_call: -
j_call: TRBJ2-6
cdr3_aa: CASSLTQGRSGANVLTF
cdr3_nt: TGTGCCAGCAGCTTAACACAGGGCCGATCTGGGGCCAACGTCCTGACTTTC

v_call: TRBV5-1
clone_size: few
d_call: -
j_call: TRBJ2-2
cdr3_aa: CASSPAGQVTGELFF
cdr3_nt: TGCGCCAGCAGCCCGGCAGGGCAGGTGACCGGGGAGCTGTTTTTT

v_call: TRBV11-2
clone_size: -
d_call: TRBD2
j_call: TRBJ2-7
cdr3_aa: CASSRTSGSYEQYF
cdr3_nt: TGTGCCAGCAGCCGCACTAGCGGCTCCTACGAGCAGTACTTC

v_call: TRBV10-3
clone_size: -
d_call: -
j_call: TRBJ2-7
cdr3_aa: CATTGTYEQYF
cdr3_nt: TGTGCCACGACGGGAACCTACGAGCAGTACTTC

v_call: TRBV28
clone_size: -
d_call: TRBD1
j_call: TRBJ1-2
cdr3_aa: CASSDTVGQGNPGYTF
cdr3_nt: TGTGCCAGCAGCGATACCGTAGGACAGGGAAACCCTGGCTACACCTTC

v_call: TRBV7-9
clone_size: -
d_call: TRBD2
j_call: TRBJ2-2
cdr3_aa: CASSRSSGTTGELFF
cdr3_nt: TGTGCCAGCAGCCGATCTAGCGGGACCACCGGGGAGCTGTTTTTT

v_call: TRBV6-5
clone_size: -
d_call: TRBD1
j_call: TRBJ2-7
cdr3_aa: CASSPSGTAYEQYF
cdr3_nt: TGTGCCAGCAGTCCTTCCGGGACAGCCTACGAGCAGTACTTC

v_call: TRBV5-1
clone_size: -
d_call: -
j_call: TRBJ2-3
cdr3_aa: CASSPKGGDTQYF
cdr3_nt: TGCGCCAGCAGCCCCAAAGGGGGAGATACGCAGTATTTT

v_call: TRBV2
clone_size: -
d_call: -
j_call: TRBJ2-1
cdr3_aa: CASSEARGSLAYEQFF
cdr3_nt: TGTGCCAGCAGTGAAGCGCGCGGATCACTAGCCTATGAGCAGTTCTTC

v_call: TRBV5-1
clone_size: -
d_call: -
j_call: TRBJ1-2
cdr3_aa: CASSPTPPNYGYTF
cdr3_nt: TGCGCCAGCAGCCCAACACCACCGAACTATGGCTACACCTTC

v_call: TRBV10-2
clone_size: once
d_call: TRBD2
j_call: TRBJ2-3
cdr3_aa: CASRVLAGGTDTQYF
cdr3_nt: TGCGCCAGCAGGGTTCTAGCGGGGGGAACAGATACGCAGTATTTT

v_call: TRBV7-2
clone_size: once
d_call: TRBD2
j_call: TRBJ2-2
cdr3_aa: CASSSSGGNGELFF
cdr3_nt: TGTGCCAGCAGCTCTAGCGGGGGGAACGGGGAGCTGTTTTTT

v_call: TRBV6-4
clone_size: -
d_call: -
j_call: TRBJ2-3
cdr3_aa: CASSESSGSFIETQYF
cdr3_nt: TGTGCCAGCAGTGAGTCGTCAGGGTCCTTTATTGAAACGCAGTATTTT

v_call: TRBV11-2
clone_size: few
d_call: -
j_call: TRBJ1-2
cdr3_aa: CASSSAVGRINYGYTF
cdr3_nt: TGTGCCAGCAGCTCGGCCGTGGGCAGAATTAACTATGGCTACACCTTC

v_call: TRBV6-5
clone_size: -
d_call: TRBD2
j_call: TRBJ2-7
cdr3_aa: CAGARGVSSYEQYF
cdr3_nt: TGTGCCGGGGCCCGGGGGGTCAGCTCCTACGAGCAGTACTTC

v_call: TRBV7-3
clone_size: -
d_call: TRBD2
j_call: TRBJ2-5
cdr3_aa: CASSQTSGGAETQYF
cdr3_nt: TGTGCCAGCAGCCAGACTAGCGGGGGGGCGGAGACCCAGTACTTC

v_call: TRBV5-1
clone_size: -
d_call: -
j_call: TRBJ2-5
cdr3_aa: CASSPIETQYF
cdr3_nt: TGCGCCAGCAGCCCTATTGAGACCCAGTACTTC

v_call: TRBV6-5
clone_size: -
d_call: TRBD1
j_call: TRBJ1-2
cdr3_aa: CASIFTRTGVYGYTF
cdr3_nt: TGTGCCAGCATTTTCACTCGGACAGGCGTCTATGGCTACACCTTC

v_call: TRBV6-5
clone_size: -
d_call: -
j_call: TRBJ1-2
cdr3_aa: CASSRLGGDGYTF
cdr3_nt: TGTGCCAGCAGCCGGTTGGGAGGGGATGGCTACACCTTC

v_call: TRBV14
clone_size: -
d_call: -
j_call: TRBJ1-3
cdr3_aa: CASSSHRQASGNTIYF
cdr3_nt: TGTGCCAGCAGCTCTCACCGACAGGCTTCTGGAAACACCATATATTTT

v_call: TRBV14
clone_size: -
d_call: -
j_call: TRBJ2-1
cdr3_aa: CASSRSPTGAEQFF
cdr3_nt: TGTGCCAGCAGCCGATCCCCGACAGGAGCAGAGCAGTTCTTC